This TCR beta chain was sequenced for a study of CD4 T cells in relation to SARS-CoV-2 and coronaviruses. Assay used: immunoSEQ multiplex PCR; TCRdb lists only in-frame clones, some missing. The sample includes around 37,000 clones, 75% to 90% of them seen just once. Study results and caveats: In around 63% of donors, memory CD4+ clonotypes crossrecognized SARS-CoV-2 and at least one common cold coronavirus spike.

Worth noting for this clone: Its matching antigen is unknown.

In germline, CDR1 is SQVTM, CDR2 ANQGSEA. Trimming took 7 bases from V and 4 from J, leaving 19 bases between them. The CDR3 sequence is 14 residues long. This sequence was found in an adult with COVID-19. The V gene is TRBV29-1, the J gene TRBJ1-1, with D maybe TRBD1 (6 bases). Input material: memory CD4+ T cells from PBMCs. CDR3 nucleotides: TGCAGCGCCTACAGGGTCACTTATCCCACTGAAGCTTTCTTT. It encodes CSAYRVTYPTEAFF.